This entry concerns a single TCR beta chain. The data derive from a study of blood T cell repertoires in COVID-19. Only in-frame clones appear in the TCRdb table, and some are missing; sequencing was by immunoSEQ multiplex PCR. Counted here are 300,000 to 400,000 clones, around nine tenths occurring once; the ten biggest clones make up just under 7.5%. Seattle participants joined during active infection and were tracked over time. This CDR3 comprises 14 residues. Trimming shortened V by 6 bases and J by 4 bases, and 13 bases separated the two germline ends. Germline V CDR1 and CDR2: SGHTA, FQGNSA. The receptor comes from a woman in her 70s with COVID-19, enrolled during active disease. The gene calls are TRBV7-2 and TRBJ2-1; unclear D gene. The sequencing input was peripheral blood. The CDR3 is CASRPRRDYNEQFF. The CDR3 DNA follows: TGTGCCAGCAGACCCCGTCGAGATTACAATGAGCAGTTCTTC.